This T cell receptor (beta chain) was identified in a study of T-cell memory formation after mild COVID-19 (dated by TCRdb to the early 2020s). For the study in its entirety: TCR sequence clusters from the two donors were found to be largely donor specific. T-cell clones expanding and contracting after mild COVID-19 in a couple of donors were tracked by longitudinal TCRalpha and TCRbeta repertoire sequencing. Two young, previously healthy adult volunteers made up the cohort, one male and one female. Broad study findings and their caveats: Some responding clones were found in pre-infection memory, which suggests that pre-existing cross-reactive memory T cells took part in the SARS-CoV-2 response. The study included only a couple of mild cases, and larger cohorts that include severe cases with pre-infection samples were judged to be necessary. SARS-CoV-2 specificity of the second-wave clones peaking on day 37 was not confirmed. From day 15 to 85, contracting clones showed balanced CD4/CD8 phenotypes, whereas a second wave of clones that expanded from day 15 to 37 leaned towards CD4+. Contracting CD4+ clones were found mainly in CM and EM memory subsets, while CD8+ clones were enriched in EMRA.

The CDR3 starts with the cysteine, ends with the phenylalanine, and has 18 residues. Here the CDR3 DNA is all that survives: 54 bases in frame from base 1. CDR1 SGHDT and CDR2 YYEEEE were looked up in the germline V gene. V is shortened by 1 base, J by 3 bases, and the region joining them spans 22 bases. The sequencer listed for this sample is Illumina NovaSeq 6000. Using 5'RACE with constant-segment primers, TCRalpha and TCRbeta cDNA libraries were constructed, with sample barcodes and unique molecular identifiers added in the process. RNA was extracted from every sample with Trizol reagent. Libraries were amplified in two PCR steps, with a second sample barcode and Illumina TruSeq adapters added in the second step. Sequencing of libraries was performed on an Illumina NovaSeq with 2 x 150 bp paired-end reads. The study's own analysis went as follows. With migec v1.2.7, reads were demultiplexed and then collapsed into UMI-guided consensus sequences. With mixcr v2.1.11, UMI consensuses were aligned to TRA and TRB V and J templates and assembled into clonotypes. A clonotype was counted as expanded or contracted only when both edgeR and NoisET called the clonotype significant, with the noise models trained on biological replicates. For edgeR calls, the cutoffs were a false discovery rate-adjusted p below 0.01 and a log2 fold-change threshold of 1. As an exploratory analysis of dynamics, PCA with hierarchical clustering was applied to max-normalized trajectories of the 1000 most abundant clonotypes. Separately sequenced CD4+ and CD8+ repertoires were used to assign the CD4 or CD8 phenotype of responding clones. In-frame beta chains were kept once TCRdb had trimmed the public reads at Q25 with fastp and called clones with MiXCR. Every entry covers one CDR3 protein and lists the most common genes and DNA from its rows. Here the V and J calls rest on TCRdb's processing, not on the authors' analysis. The sample table contains roughly 170,000 distinct CDR3 sequences; only one count was recorded for 20% to 25% of them. 23% of the sample is taken by the ten largest.

Ficoll-Paque density gradient centrifugation was the method used to isolate PBMCs. This clonotype was detected only a few times. Its antigen target is currently unknown. The input lacks base qualities; no much larger clone sits a single base away. Sequencing was carried out using PBMCs or a T cell subset sorted from them (not recorded which). This chain joins TRBV5-6 to TRBJ1-1; the D gene is possibly TRBD1, with 5 bases matching. The origin of this receptor is an adult woman who had mild COVID-19 (a few samples of this study predate the infection). The sample titles of this study are shuffled in the database, so cell type and time point are left out; the donor was told from shared clones. CDR3 reads: CASSLIIVGTPTYTEAFF. The DNA sequence is given as TGTGCCAGCAGCTTGATTATCGTCGGGACCCCGACCTACACTGAAGCTTTCTTT.